This T cell receptor beta chain was documented in a study of PD-L1 blockade in urothelial cancer (dated by TCRdb to 2015 to 2018). The study in broad terms: Therapy was started around 2014 for all patients, and atezolizumab 1,200 mg was administered intravenously every 3 weeks. Pretreatment blood TCR-seq was available for about 28 patients, at least one posttreatment blood collection was obtained for 25 or so patients, and tumor TCR-seq was available for 25 or so patients. TCR sequencing covered pretreatment tumor samples and matched, serially collected peripheral blood taken before and after atezolizumab treatment. The study, an exploratory multi-omic analysis, examined somatic, immune and clinical correlates of response to PD-L1 blockade with atezolizumab in urothelial cancer. Whole exome sequencing and RNA sequencing of pretreatment tumors were performed alongside TCR sequencing in the same patients. Durable clinical benefit was achieved by nine patients and was not achieved by 20 patients. A median of roughly 140,000 T cells and just over 80,000 unique TCRs was obtained from blood samples, and a median clonality of about 0.08 was observed. Blood samples were analyzed 3 weeks after the start of treatment (second dose) and 6 weeks after the start of treatment. About 85% of the roughly 30 patients were males with bladder-origin urothelial cancer, and about 65% of the 29 reported a prior smoking history. An ECOG performance status of 0 or 1 was recorded for the patients, and 0 to 3 prior chemotherapy regimens had been received by the patients. Durable clinical benefit meant progression-free survival longer than 6 months, and TCR features were also tested against progression-free and overall survival.

In this sample, this clone turned up once. Its antigen is not yet known. Nothing much larger sits one base from this clone, and base qualities are not available. Findings and caveats that apply to the study as a whole: Patients with durable benefit showed greater expansion of tumor-associated TCR clones in peripheral blood 3 weeks after starting treatment (n of about 20, p = 0.022). Improved progression-free and overall survival was found to be associated with pretreatment peripheral blood TCR clonality below the median. Because of the small sample size (n of about 30) and the many exploratory analyses performed, the results are intended to be regarded as hypothesis-generating.

The cohort included 25 to 30 patients with locally advanced or metastatic urothelial carcinoma who were treated at Memorial Sloan Kettering on a trial protocol. Peripheral blood mononuclear cells were collected pretreatment and during treatment, with between 1 and 8 total time points per patient. The Qiagen DNeasy Blood extraction kit was used to purify genomic DNA from total PBMCs and from tumor samples. PBMCs were collected pretreatment and during treatment and were isolated and stored as previously described. Synthetic TCR analog templates were spiked into each PCR so that absolute template abundance could be estimated from read counts. TCRbeta CDR3 regions were amplified from genomic DNA with bias-controlled V and J gene primers using the immunoSEQ assay. Sequencing of rearranged TCRbeta segments was done at approximately 20X coverage. As for how the authors treated the data: Clustering was used to correct sequencing errors, and CDR3s were annotated against IMGT to assign V, D and J genes. Out-of-frame and stop-codon sequences were excluded, and only productive TCRbeta rearrangements were used in downstream analyses. To compute clonality, Shannon entropy was normalized by the log of the number of unique productive sequences and then subtracted from one. Fisher's exact test with Benjamini-Hochberg correction, using a cutoff of adjusted p below 0.01, was how clones that differed between time points or between blood and tumor were identified. TCRdb stores this immuneACCESS table with in-frame sequences only. Part of the clones is absent; in the studies checked, under half of the shortfall reflects unresolved V genes, and no reason is known for the rest. The V and J calls and clone size were taken over from that table, and D and trimming were inferred from the DNA. The sample contains under 120,000 clones, under 85% of them found a single time. The ten largest clones represent 2.4% of the sample.

This receptor was obtained from a man aged 45-60 years with urothelial cancer. The sample in question was PBMCs, obtained around atezolizumab (anti-PD-L1) treatment.

The CDR3 region reads CASSESGLLGTDPEQYF. The DNA reads TGTGCCAGCAGTGAATCGGGTTTGTTAGGGACAGACCCCGAGCAGTACTTC. The chain couples TRBV25-1 to TRBJ2-7, with 7 middle bases fitting TRBD1. For this chain, trimming is 1 base at the V end and 6 bases at the J end, and the number of junction bases without a gene match is 15. The CDR3 contains 17 residues, cysteine and phenylalanine counted. Just the 51-base CDR3 DNA is kept, in frame starting at base 1. CDR1 and CDR2 were assigned from the germline V gene as MGHDK and SYGVNS.